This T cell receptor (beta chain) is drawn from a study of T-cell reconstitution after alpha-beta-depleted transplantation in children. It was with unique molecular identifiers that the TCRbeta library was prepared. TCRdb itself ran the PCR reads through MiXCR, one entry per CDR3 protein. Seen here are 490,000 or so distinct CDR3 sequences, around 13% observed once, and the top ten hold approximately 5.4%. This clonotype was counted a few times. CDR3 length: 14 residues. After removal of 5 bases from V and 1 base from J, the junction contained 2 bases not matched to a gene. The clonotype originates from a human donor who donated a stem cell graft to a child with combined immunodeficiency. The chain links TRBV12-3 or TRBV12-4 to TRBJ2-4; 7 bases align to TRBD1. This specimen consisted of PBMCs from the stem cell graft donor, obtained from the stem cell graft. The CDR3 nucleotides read TGTGCCAGCAGTGTGACAGGGGCCAAAAACATTCAGTACTTC. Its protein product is CASSVTGAKNIQYF.